One sample yielded the 15 T cell receptor beta chains listed below, sequenced in a study of metastatic and nonmetastatic thyroid tumors. TCRdb re-processed the PCR reads through MiXCR. The table includes approximately 35,000 clones, approximately 15% detected once. Not a single patient had been given any form of treatment at any point before undergoing thyroid surgery. What was sequenced was blood. The receptors come from a male donor with papillary thyroid cancer or a benign thyroid nodule (not recorded which). Some clones in this sample may be carry-over from other donors' samples.

The table lists this clone with many counts. V is TRBV28 and J is TRBJ2-5; either TRBD1 or TRBD2 may supply D (6 bases each). The V gene's germline CDR1 is MDHEN and CDR2 SYDVKM. The V gene lost 8 bases and the J gene lost 5 bases, with 21 bases spanning the gap. CDR3 size: 15 residues. The CDR3 is CASAPGRGTSETQYF. The CDR3 DNA reads TGTGCCAGCGCCCCGGGAAGGGGGACTTCGGAGACCCAGTACTTC. Based on the CDR3 plus reference TRBV28 and TRBJ2-5, the full variable domain is DVKVTQSSRYLVKRTGEKVFLECVQDMDHENMFWYRQDPGLGLRLIYFSYDVKMKEKGDIPEGYSVSREKKERFSLILESASTNQTSMYLCASAPGRGTSETQYFGPGTRLLVL.

This clone is labeled as medium-sized (0.01 to 0.1%). Other DNA variants within this sample encode the same CDR3. V and J are TRBV10-3 and TRBJ2-7; D is uncertain. Germline CDR1 ENHRY, CDR2 SYGVKD. Deletions cut 0 bases from V and 7 bases from J, with 7 bases between. The CDR3 length is 12 residues. CDR3 nucleotide sequence: TGTGCCATCAGTGAGTCTGGGCAGGAGCAGTACTTC. The encoded protein is CAISESGQEQYF.

This clone was counted many times. This chain connects TRBV3-1 to TRBJ1-2; D gene unclear. Germline CDR1 LGHDT, CDR2 YNNKEL (reference sequence). With 0 bases removed from V and 6 bases from J, the gap between germline ends came to 11 bases. The CDR3 extends over 14 amino acids. CDR3 sequence: CASSQERGLNGYTF. The CDR3 DNA reads TGTGCCAGCAGCCAAGAACGCGGGTTAAATGGCTACACCTTC.

This clone showed up many times. The chain employs TRBV19 and TRBJ2-5, with TRBD1 matching over 10 bases. Germline-derived CDR1 and CDR2 are LNHDA and SQIVND (reference sequence). The CDR3 contains 15 residues. Trimming cost V 3 bases and J 1 base; bases outside gene matches: 2. CDR3: CASSIDRGPQETQYF. The DNA of the CDR3 is TGTGCCAGTAGTATCGACAGGGGGCCCCAAGAGACCCAGTACTTC.

In its sample, this clone was seen a few times. The junction and the germline gene differ at one end; a read error may be behind it. This chain connects TRBV27 to TRBJ2-6; D perhaps matches TRBD2 (6 bases). The CDR3 runs to 16 residues. Germline CDR1 is MNHEY and CDR2 is SMNVEV (reference sequence). The CDR3 DNA reads TGTGCCAGCAGTGCCAGACGGGGGTCCGGGGACAACGTCCTGACTTTC. Its translation: CASSARRGSGDNVLTF. Full variable domain (rest looked up from reference TRBV27 and TRBJ2-6): EAQVTQNPRYLITVTGKKLTVTCSQNMNHEYMSWYRQDPGLGLRQIYYSMNVEVTDKGDVPEGYKVSRKEKRNFPLILESPSPNQTSLYFCASSARRGSGDNVLTFGAGSRLTVL.

This clone was seen ten or more times. The junction and the germline gene differ at one end; a read error may be behind it. The V call is TRBV7-7, the J call TRBJ2-3; D may match TRBD1 or TRBD2 (5 bases each). The CDR3 is 15 residues long. Per germline, CDR1 SSHAT and CDR2 FNYEAQ (reference sequence). CDR3 nucleotides: TGTGCTAGCAGCTTAGCTCGGGACGCAACAGATACGCAGTATTTT. Protein product: CASSLARDATDTQYF.

With regard to this clone: This sequence may be a read error, since a much larger clone differs from it by one base. The CDR3 DNA is TGTGCCAGCAGCACCAGTGGGGACCTGGGGGAGCAGTTCTTC. Residues: CASSTSGDLGEQFF. The J gene is TRBJ2-1, the V gene TRBV9, with D perhaps given as TRBD1 or TRBD2 (5 bases each). This CDR3 is built from 14 residues. Trimming pared 4 bases from V and 10 bases from J, leaving 18 bases between. Germline CDR1 and CDR2: SGDLS and YYNGEE.

At least ten counts were recorded for this clone. This chain uses TRBV5-1 with TRBJ2-5, with D perhaps matching TRBD2 (5 bases). The CDR3 consists of 13 residues. Trimming removed 0 bases from V and 4 bases from J, with 7 bases in between. Germline CDR1 SGHRS, CDR2 YFSETQ. This CDR3 is CASSLGGRETQYF. The CDR3 bases are TGCGCCAGCAGCTTGGGTGGGAGAGAGACCCAGTACTTC.

This clone was observed a few times. At one end, the junction sequence differs from germline, possibly due to a read error. The chain couples TRBV27 to TRBJ2-3; no clear D gene. Germline V lookup: CDR1 MNHEY, CDR2 SMNVEV (reference sequence). The CDR3 length is 13 residues. The CDR3 DNA reads TGTGCCAACAGTTTATCTTCCAAAGATACGCAGTACTTT. Translating it yields CANSLSSKDTQYF.

This clone appeared many times. The chain recombines TRBV6-5 with TRBJ2-7, with TRBD2 matching 12 bases. Trimming at V came to 2 bases and at J to 4 bases, leaving 9 bases not matched to a gene. CDR1 and CDR2 from the germline V gene are MNHEY and SVGAGI. The CDR3 spans 17 residues. CDR3 bases: TGTGCCAGCAGTTACGGGGCGCTAGCGGGAGGGCCGTACGAGCAGTACTTC. Protein: CASSYGALAGGPYEQYF.

Turning to this clone: Its ends do not fully match the called genes, so a read error is possible. This sample also contains other DNA sequences that code for the same CDR3. The chain is built from TRBV3-1 and TRBJ2-1, with 7 bases aligning to TRBD2. The CDR3 has 16 amino acids. Looked up from germline, CDR1 is LGHDT and CDR2 is YNNKEL (reference sequence). The CDR3 DNA reads TGCGCCAGCAGCCCGCGGGGGTTTGACTCCTACAATGAGCAGTTCTTC. This translates into CASSPRGFDSYNEQFF.

This clone was recorded many times. V usage is TRBV2 and J usage is TRBJ2-7; 9 nucleotides match TRBD2. The CDR3 length is 17 residues. V lost 6 bases, J lost 7 bases, and 19 bases stayed unmatched. The germline V gene encodes CDR1 SNHLY and CDR2 FYNNEI. The CDR3 sequence: CASSDRVMTSGPWEQYF. The CDR3 region has the DNA TGTGCCAGCAGCGACCGAGTTATGACTAGCGGACCGTGGGAGCAGTACTTC.

This clone came up many times. This sample includes further DNA sequences coding for the same CDR3. The chain combines TRBV5-1 with TRBJ1-2; 9 bases match TRBD1. The J segment lost 0 bases and the V segment lost 7 bases, leaving 7 bases of the junction unmatched. This CDR3 region has 15 residues. From germline, CDR1 is SGHRS and CDR2 YFSETQ. CDR3: CASVPGQGSNYGYTF. The CDR3 DNA reads as TGCGCCAGCGTCCCGGGACAGGGTTCTAACTATGGCTACACCTTC.

In this sample, this clone turned up many times. The chain employs TRBV24-1 and TRBJ2-1; TRBD2 might be the D (6 bases). From germline, CDR1 is KGHDR and CDR2 SFDVKD. Deletions cut 10 bases from V and 6 bases from J, with 15 bases between. The CDR3 is made up of 13 amino acids. The CDR3, as DNA: TGTGCCACGACACGCGGGGATTTCAATGAGCAGTTCTTC. This sequence encodes CATTRGDFNEQFF.

Details on this clone: A read error may be the cause here, since a much bigger clone is one base away. The chain combines TRBV7-9 with TRBJ2-5, with D tentatively TRBD2 (6 bases). From germline, CDR1 is SEHNR and CDR2 FQNEAQ (reference sequence). CDR3 length equals 12 residues. V lost 7 bases and J lost 7, with 13 bases in between. CDR3 nucleotides: TGTGCCAGCACAACTAGCCTCGGGACCCAGTACTTC. Amino acids: CASTTSLGTQYF.